This T cell receptor beta chain was profiled in a study of CD8+ T cells in alopecia areata. Overall study results and limits: Uncertainty remains about how baseline CD8+ expansion links to response, with one nonresponder. In scalp, tofacitinib significantly decreased clonality and expanded CD8+ clones among the top 100. The study found that many expanded lesional clones persisted in scalp and blood during tofacitinib.

RNA extraction and reverse transcription yielded cDNA as sequencing template. The assay was immunoSEQ multiplex PCR, and TCRdb's table has in-frame clones only and misses some. The sample lists over 200,000 clones, around three fifths occurring once. Trimming cost V 2 bases and J 4 bases, with 14 bases left between them. This CDR3 has 15 residues. Germline loops: CDR1 MNHNS, CDR2 SASEGT. In regard to this clone: The antigen is undetermined.

Treatment specified: oral pan-JAK inhibitor, 5-10 mg twice daily. The researchers isolated CD4+ and CD8+ T cells from PBMCs by sorting. V is TRBV6-1 and J is TRBJ2-5; D is perhaps TRBD2 (5 bases). The sequencing used CD4+ T cells sorted from blood, collected at week 4, from a patient treated with tofacitinib. This TCR derives from a human donor with alopecia areata. CDR3: CASSERGGDLETQYF. CDR3 coding DNA: TGTGCCAGCAGTGAAAGAGGAGGAGACCTAGAGACCCAGTACTTC.